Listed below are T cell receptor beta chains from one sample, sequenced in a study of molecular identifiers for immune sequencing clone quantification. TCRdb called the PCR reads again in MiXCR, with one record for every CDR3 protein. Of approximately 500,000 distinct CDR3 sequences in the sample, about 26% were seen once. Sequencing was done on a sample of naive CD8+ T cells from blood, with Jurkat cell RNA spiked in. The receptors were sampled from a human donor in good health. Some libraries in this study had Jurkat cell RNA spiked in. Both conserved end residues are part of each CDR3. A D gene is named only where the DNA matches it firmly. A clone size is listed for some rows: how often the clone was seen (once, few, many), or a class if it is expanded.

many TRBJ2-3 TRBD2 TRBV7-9 TGTGCCAGCAGCCCTGGGACTAGCGGGAGAACAGATACGCAGTATTTT CASSPGTSGRTDTQYF
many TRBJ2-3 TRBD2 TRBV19 TGTGCCAGTAGTCCGACTAGCCCTCCCACAGATACGCAGTATTTT CASSPTSPPTDTQYF
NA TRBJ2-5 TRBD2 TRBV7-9 TGTGCCAGCACCTCGAACACCGGGGAGGGGGAGACCCAGTACTTC CASTSNTGEGETQYF
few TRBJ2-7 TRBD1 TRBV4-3 TGCGCCAGCAGCCAAGATGAGGGGACAGGGTCCTACGAGCAGTACTTC CASSQDEGTGSYEQYF
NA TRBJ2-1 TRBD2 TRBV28 TGTGCCAGCAGGGACCCTAGCGGGAGCTCCTACGATGAGCAGTTCTTC CASRDPSGSSYDEQFF
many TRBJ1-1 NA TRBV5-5 TGTGCCAGCAGCTTATGGGGGCTGGGGACTGAAGCTTTCTTT CASSLWGLGTEAFF
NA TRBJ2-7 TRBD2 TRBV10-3 TGTGCCATCAGTGATCGACTAGCGGGCGGCTACGAGCAGTACTTC CAISDRLAGGYEQYF
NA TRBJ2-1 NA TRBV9 TGTGCCAGCAGCGGGGGTTATGAGCAGTTCTTC CASSGGYEQFF
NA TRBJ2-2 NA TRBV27 TGTGCCAGCAGACCCTGGGAGGTGGGGACCGGGGAGCTGTTTTTT CASRPWEVGTGELFF
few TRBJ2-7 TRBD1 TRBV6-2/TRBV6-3 TGTGCCAGCAGTCACAGGGGACAGGGGAAGAACGAGCAGTACTTC CASSHRGQGKNEQYF
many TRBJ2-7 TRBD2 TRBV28 TGTGCCAGCAGCCTATTCGATGGACTAGCGGGAGAGGGGCAGTACTTC CASSLFDGLAGEGQYF
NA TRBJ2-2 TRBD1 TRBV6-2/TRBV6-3 TGTGCCAGCAGTGACAGGGGAGATCTGACCGGGGAGCTGTTTTTT CASSDRGDLTGELFF
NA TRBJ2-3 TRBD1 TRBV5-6 TGTGCCAGCAGCTTTTTGGTAGGCCAGGGGGTTTCCACAGATACGCAGTATTTT CASSFLVGQGVSTDTQYF
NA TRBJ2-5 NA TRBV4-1 TGCGCCAGCAGCCCAGAGGGGGATGTGGGGCAAGAGACCCAGTACTTC CASSPEGDVGQETQYF
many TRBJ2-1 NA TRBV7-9 TGTGCCAGCAAGGACGGGATGGAGAATGAGCAGTTCTTC CASKDGMENEQFF
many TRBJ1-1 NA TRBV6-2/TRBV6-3 TGTGCCAGCAGTTCTTGGGGTCGGACTGAAGCTTTCTTT CASSSWGRTEAFF
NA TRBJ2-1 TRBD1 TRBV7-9 TGTGCCAGCAGCTTATGGGGACAGGGGGCGGTCGCCCCCTACAATGAGCAGTTCTTC CASSLWGQGAVAPYNEQFF
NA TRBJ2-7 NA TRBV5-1 TGCGCCAGCAGCCCCGGTGCTGGGGTGGGTTACGAGCAGTACTTC CASSPGAGVGYEQYF
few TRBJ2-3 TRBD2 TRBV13 TGTGCCAGCAACAGGCGGGGGGGTAGCACAGATACGCAGTATTTT CASNRRGGSTDTQYF
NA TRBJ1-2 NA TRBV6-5 TGTGCCAGCAGTTATACGGGCGGGACGGACTATGGCTACACCTTC CASSYTGGTDYGYTF
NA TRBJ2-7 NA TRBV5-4 TGTGCCAGCAGCGAGGTGGGGGGCCACGAGCAGTACTTC CASSEVGGHEQYF
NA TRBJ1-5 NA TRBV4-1 TGCGCCAGCAGCCAAACGGGGAGTTATGACAAACGGCCCCAGCATTTT CASSQTGSYDKRPQHF
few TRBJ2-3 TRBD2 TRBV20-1 TGCAGTGCCACACTAGCGAGCACAGATACGCAGTATTTT CSATLASTDTQYF
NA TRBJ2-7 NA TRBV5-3 TGTGCCAGCAGCGCGACGGCCCAGGGTTGGGAAGACTACGAGCAGTACTTC CASSATAQGWEDYEQYF
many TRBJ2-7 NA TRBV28 TGTGCCAGCAGGTCTACATCCTACGAGCAGTACTTC CASRSTSYEQYF
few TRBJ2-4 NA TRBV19 TGTGCCAGTAGTATAGAAACATCCATTCAGTACTTC CASSIETSIQYF
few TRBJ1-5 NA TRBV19 TGTGCCAGTAGCTCCAGGATCGGTGGGAATCAGCCCCAGCATTTT CASSSRIGGNQPQHF
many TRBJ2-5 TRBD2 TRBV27 TGTGCCAGCAGAGACGGGGGGGCCCTTCAAGAGACCCAGTACTTC CASRDGGALQETQYF
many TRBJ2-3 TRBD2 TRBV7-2 TGTGCCAGCAGCACAGGACTAGCGGGGGGGGTAGCAGATACGCAGTATTTT CASSTGLAGGVADTQYF
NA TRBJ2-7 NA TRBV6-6 TGTGCCACCGGGGTCGGGGGTGCCTACGAGCAGTACTTC CATGVGGAYEQYF
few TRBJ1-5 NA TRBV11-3 TGTGCCAGCAGCTTCACCGACAGGCTCAATCAGCCCCAGCATTTT CASSFTDRLNQPQHF
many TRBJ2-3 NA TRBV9 TGTGCCAGCAGCCCTCACACATACGAGGCTGCGGATACGCAGTATTTT CASSPHTYEAADTQYF
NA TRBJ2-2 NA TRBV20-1 TGCAGTGCTAGAGATTGGGGAACGGGGTCGAACACCGGGGAGCTGTTTTTT CSARDWGTGSNTGELFF
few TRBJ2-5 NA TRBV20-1 TGCAGTGCTAGAGAGGTCGAGGTTTGGGAGACCCAGTACTTC CSAREVEVWETQYF
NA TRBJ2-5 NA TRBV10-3 TGTGCCACGAAGCTGGGACAAAACCAAGAGACCCAGTACTTC CATKLGQNQETQYF
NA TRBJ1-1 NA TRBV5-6 TGTGCCAGCAGCCTAGGAGGGGGTACGAACACTGAAGCTTTCTTT CASSLGGGTNTEAFF
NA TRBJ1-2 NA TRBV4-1 TGCGCCAGCAGCCAAGAGTTTGACAGATCGCTTAACTATGGCTACACCTTC CASSQEFDRSLNYGYTF
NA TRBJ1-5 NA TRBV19 TGTGCCAGTACCCAAGAGGCATACCGCAATCAGCCCCAGCATTTT CASTQEAYRNQPQHF
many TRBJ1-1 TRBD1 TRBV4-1 TGCGCCAGCAGCCAAGCCTTCGGACAGGTAAACACTGAAGCTTTCTTT CASSQAFGQVNTEAFF
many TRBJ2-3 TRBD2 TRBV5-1 TGCGCCAGCAGCTTGGTCGAATGGGGACTAGCGACCCCAGATACGCAGTATTTT CASSLVEWGLATPDTQYF
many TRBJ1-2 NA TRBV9 TGTGCCAGCAGCGTAGGAGATACATTTTGGTTTGGCTACACCTTC CASSVGDTFWFGYTF
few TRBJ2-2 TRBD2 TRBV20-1 TGCAGTGCTAATCGGGGGGGCACCGGGGAGCTGTTTTTT CSANRGGTGELFF
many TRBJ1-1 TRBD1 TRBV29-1 TGCAGCGTTGAAGAAAGGGGACAGGGCATCACTGAAGCTTTCTTT CSVEERGQGITEAFF
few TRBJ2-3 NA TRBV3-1 TGTGCCAGCAGCCAAGATGATGAGGCAGGGTGGACAGATACGCAGTATTTT CASSQDDEAGWTDTQYF
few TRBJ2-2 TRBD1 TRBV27 TGTGCCAGCAGTTTATCGATCGGGACAGGGTTGGGCGGGGAGCTGTTTTTT CASSLSIGTGLGGELFF
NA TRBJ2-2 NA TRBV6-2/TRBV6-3 TGTGCCAGCAGTTACTTCGGACCGAACACCGGGGAGCTGTTTTTT CASSYFGPNTGELFF
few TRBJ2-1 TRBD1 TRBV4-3 TGCGCCAGCAGCCAAGATCGAACCGGGACAGTCTCCTACAATGAGCAGTTCTTC CASSQDRTGTVSYNEQFF
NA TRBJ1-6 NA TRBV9 TGTGCCAGCAGCGTAGACGTCATTTCACTTCATTCACCCCTCCACTTT CASSVDVISLHSPLHF
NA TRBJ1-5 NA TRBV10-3 TGTGCCATCAGTGAGTCAAACCAGCCCCAGCATTTT CAISESNQPQHF